This TCR beta chain was identified during a study of T cell responses to AZD1222 COVID-19 vaccine. Repertoires were generated with immunoSEQ multiplex PCR, while TCRdb's copy carries only in-frame clones and drops some. The data contain 140,000 to 150,000 clones, 80% to 95% of them singletons. Remarks on this clone: Its antigen remains unidentified.

Overall study findings and caveats: Targeting of unmutated variant regions was reportedly seen in nearly half of spike-specific TCRs. Only six or seven AZD1222 recipients were seropositive at baseline.

Trimming at V came to 5 bases and at J to 0 bases, leaving 8 bases not matched to a gene. This CDR3 has 17 residues. Germline loops: CDR1 MNHNY, CDR2 SVGAGI (reference sequence). The sequenced sample was peripheral blood, obtained 28 days after the second AZD1222 dose. The receptor was isolated from an adult who received the AZD1222 COVID-19 vaccine. The chain is built from TRBV6-6 and TRBJ2-1; the match to TRBD2 covers 9 bases. CDR3 nucleotide sequence: TGTGCCAGCAGTCACGAACTAGCGGGCGCCTCCTACAATGAGCAGTTCTTC. Translating gives CASSHELAGASYNEQFF.